The 27 T cell receptor delta chains in this list originate from one sample, sequenced in a study of gamma-delta T cells after stem cell transplantation. TCRdb ran CATT on the RT-PCR reads. The table shows some 12,000 delta-chain clones, with less than 50% occurring only once. The material sequenced was gamma-delta T cells. Every receptor here comes from a human donor. It is not recorded whose cells these are; they may come from a transplant donor.

J is TRDJ1 and V is TRDV3, with D tentatively TRDD1 (5 bases). CDR1 is TVYSNPD and CDR2 is GDNSRS in the germline V gene (reference sequence). The ends were cut back, 1 base at V and 8 bases at J, with 32 bases in the middle. The CDR3 has 18 residues. The CDR3 coding sequence is TGTGCCTTTAATAGTGGACCCCATCGTGGATCTACCAGAGGGAAACTCATCTTT. Protein sequence: CAFNSGPHRGSTRGKLIF.

With regard to this clone: Just one base apart from a much larger clone, this may be a read error. The chain couples TRDV2 to TRDJ3; TRDD3 matches at 8 bases. Germline V gene lookup returns CDR1 GEAIGNYY and CDR2 EKD. Trimming took 3 bases from V and 0 from J; bases not matched to a gene: 12. The CDR3 sequence is 20 residues long. The CDR3 DNA is TGTGCCTGTGACCCTGTAATGGGGGATTTCTCCTCCTGGGACACCCGACAGATGTTTTTC. Translation gives CACDPVMGDFSSWDTRQMFF.

This clone appeared a few times. The rearrangement uses TRDV1 and TRDJ1, with D possibly TRDD3 on 6 matching bases. The length of the CDR3 is 20 residues. Germline CDR1 TSWWSYY, CDR2 QGS. Trimming cost V 10 bases and J 5 bases, with 38 bases left between them. The CDR3 sequence: CAPFPIPGGGLSDSRDKLIF. CDR3 DNA: TGTGCTCCTTTCCCTATTCCTGGTGGGGGCTTATCCGACTCCCGGGATAAACTCATCTTT.

The chain uses TRDV1 and TRDJ1, with no clear D. V dropped 1 base and J dropped 4 bases, with 4 bases sitting between them. Germline V gene data show CDR1 as TSWWSYY and CDR2 as QGS. The CDR3 consists of 12 residues. CDR3 protein: CALGEPHDKLIF. CDR3 DNA sequence: TGTGCTCTTGGGGAACCCCACGATAAACTCATCTTT.

The rearrangement links TRDV1 to TRDJ1; 8 bases map to TRDD3. This CDR3 has 23 amino acids. Germline loops: CDR1 TSWWSYY, CDR2 QGS. Germline trimming cut 0 bases from V and 0 bases from J; bases unmatched to any gene: 24. The CDR3 protein is CALGELEGPSHVLGVSYTDKLIF. Here the CDR3 DNA reads TGTGCTCTTGGGGAACTGGAGGGGCCTTCTCACGTACTGGGGGTGTCGTACACCGATAAACTCATCTTT.

This rearrangement joins TRDV1 to TRDJ1; 11 bases agree with TRDD3. The CDR3 is made up of 22 amino acids. With 0 bases clipped from V and 4 bases from J, the junction kept 22 bases outside the gene matches. Germline V gene sequence: CDR1 TSWWSYY, CDR2 QGS. CDR3 protein: CALGELGMGFLHRTGGYDKLIF. In DNA, the CDR3 is TGTGCTCTTGGGGAACTCGGTATGGGGTTCCTACACCGTACTGGGGGATACGATAAACTCATCTTT.

The V and J genes are TRDV1 and TRDJ2; 8 bases align to TRDD3. With 6 bases clipped from V and 0 bases from J, the junction kept 12 bases outside the gene matches. The CDR3 is made up of 18 amino acids. Germline assignment: CDR1 TSWWSYY and CDR2 QGS. The CDR3 region is CALGVSWGSPSLTAQLFF. The CDR3 DNA reads as TGTGCTCTTGGAGTAAGCTGGGGGAGTCCATCTTTGACAGCACAACTCTTCTTT.

In this sample, this clone turned up once. This chain connects TRDV1 to TRDJ1; 9 bases are shared with TRDD3. The J segment lost 0 bases and the V segment lost 4 bases, leaving 21 bases of the junction unmatched. Germline V CDR1 and CDR2: TSWWSYY, QGS. This CDR3 region has 21 residues. This CDR3 is CALGAPSTTYWGNKYTDKLIF. As DNA, the CDR3 is TGTGCTCTTGGGGCCCCTTCCACGACTTACTGGGGGAACAAGTACACCGATAAACTCATCTTT.

Regarding this clone: This may be a read error: a much more frequent sequence differs by one nucleotide. This chain uses TRDV2 with TRDJ3, with TRDD3 identical over 7 bases. The germline CDR1 and CDR2 sequences are GEAIGNYY and EKD. The CDR3 spans 18 residues. The chain's CDR3 is CACDTVGDSSWDTLQMFF. The CDR3 nucleotides read TGTGCCTGTGACACCGTCGGGGATAGCTCCTGGGACACCCTACAGATGTTTTTC.

The V gene is TRDV2, the J gene TRDJ3, with TRDD3 matching over 9 bases. Germline V lookup: CDR1 GEAIGNYY, CDR2 EKD. The CDR3 runs to 18 residues. With 4 bases clipped from V and 0 bases from J, the junction kept 6 bases outside the gene matches. The chain's CDR3 is CACDCYWGSSWDTRQMFF. The CDR3 DNA sequence: TGTGCCTGTGATTGCTACTGGGGGAGCTCCTGGGACACCCGACAGATGTTTTTC.

On this clone: This clone may be a read error of a much larger clone one base away. CDR3 in DNA: TGTGCCTGTGACACTTTACTGGGGGATACGCTTTCCTGGGACACCCGACAGATGTTTTTC. Protein: CACDTLLGDTLSWDTRQMFF. The chain joins TRDV2 to TRDJ3; 13 nucleotides line up with TRDD3. V lost 1 base to trimming and J lost 1 base; unmatched junction nucleotides: 6. CDR1 is GEAIGNYY and CDR2 is EKD in the germline V gene. The CDR3 loop spans 20 amino acids.

V and J are TRDV1 and TRDJ1; 12 nucleotides line up with TRDD3. V lost 2 bases to trimming and J lost 5 bases; unmatched junction nucleotides: 21. This CDR3 has 21 amino acids. The germline gives CDR1 TSWWSYY, CDR2 QGS. The CDR3 spells CALGERALNVLGDTPTDKLIF. The CDR3 DNA reads as TGTGCTCTTGGGGAAAGGGCCCTTAACGTACTGGGGGATACACCAACGGATAAACTCATCTTT.

With respect to this clone: This sequence may be a read error, since a much larger clone differs from it by one base. Written as DNA, the CDR3 is TGTGCCTGGCAGCGGGCGCGCGGCGCCCTGATAAGCCTTAAACTCATCTTT. It is translated as CAWQRARGALISLKLIF. V usage is TRDV3 and J usage is TRDJ1; no clear D gene. With 4 bases removed from V and 7 bases from J, the gap between germline ends came to 31 bases. This CDR3 contains 17 residues. The germline V gene encodes CDR1 TVYSNPD and CDR2 GDNSRS (reference sequence).

DNA for the CDR3: TGTGCTCTTGGGGAACTAGAGTCAGGTCCTAATTACTGGGGGAGTCCAGAATACACCGATAAACTCATCTTT. Amino acid sequence: CALGELESGPNYWGSPEYTDKLIF. The V and J genes are TRDV1 and TRDJ1, with 9 bases identical to TRDD3. V lost 0 bases to trimming and J lost 0 bases; unmatched junction nucleotides: 26. Germline loops: CDR1 TSWWSYY, CDR2 QGS. The CDR3 runs 24 residues.

The chain employs TRAV29/DV5 and TRDJ1; 8 positions match TRDD3. The CDR3 contains 18 residues. Germline V lookup: CDR1 NSMFDY, CDR2 ISSIKDK. With 0 bases clipped from V and 1 base from J, the junction kept 14 bases outside the gene matches. CDR3 protein: CAASVLSRTGGFTDKLIF. CDR3 bases: TGTGCAGCAAGCGTCCTCTCCCGTACTGGGGGCTTCACCGATAAACTCATCTTT.

This clone came up a few times. This specimen includes other DNA sequences encoding the same CDR3. This chain connects TRDV1 to TRDJ1, with D possibly being TRDD1 or TRDD2 (5 bases each). V was trimmed by 0 bases and J by 7 bases, leaving 24 bases between them. CDR3 length: 18 amino acids. Germline V lookup: CDR1 TSWWSYY, CDR2 QGS. The CDR3 is CALGELRPPMGDSLKLIF. The CDR3 region has the DNA TGTGCTCTTGGGGAACTTCGACCTCCTATGGGAGATAGTCTTAAACTCATCTTT.

J is TRDJ1 and V is TRDV1; D assignment may be TRDD2 or TRDD3 (9 bases each). This CDR3 spans 21 amino acids. CDR1 and CDR2 (germline): TSWWSYY, QGS. The V gene lost 6 bases and the J gene lost 9 bases, with 41 bases spanning the gap. The CDR3 is CALGGEPSYGYWGTKAGQLIF. Written as DNA, the CDR3 is TGTGCTCTTGGTGGGGAACCTTCCTACGGGTACTGGGGGACTAAAGCAGGTCAACTCATCTTT.

The chain has TRDV2 and TRDJ1; 10 bases fit TRDD3. This CDR3 spans 21 amino acids. Trimming at V came to 0 bases and at J to 1 base, leaving 19 bases not matched to a gene. Germline assignment: CDR1 GEAIGNYY and CDR2 EKD. CDR3 protein: CACDTASYMLGGIRGTDKLIF. In nucleotides, the CDR3 is TGTGCCTGTGACACCGCCTCCTACATGCTCGGGGGGATACGGGGCACCGATAAACTCATCTTT.

The rearrangement links TRDV2 to TRDJ1, with TRDD3 matching 9 bases. Germline V lookup: CDR1 GEAIGNYY, CDR2 EKD. There are 17 residues in the CDR3. After removal of 0 bases from V and 0 bases from J, the junction contained 7 bases not matched to a gene. The CDR3, as DNA: TGTGCCTGTGACACCGCTCAGGGGATACGGTACACCGATAAACTCATCTTT. Amino acid sequence: CACDTAQGIRYTDKLIF.

The rearrangement uses TRDV1 and TRDJ1, with a tentative D call TRDD3 (8 bases). Between the trimmed V and J ends, which lost 1 base and 0 bases, there was a span of 27 bases. CDR1 TSWWSYY and CDR2 QGS come from the germline V gene. The CDR3 has 21 amino acids. The CDR3 sequence: CALGEPPFLRLGDLYTDKLIF. CDR3 in DNA: TGTGCTCTTGGGGAACCCCCTTTCCTACGCCTGGGGGACCTGTACACCGATAAACTCATCTTT.

The chain is built from TRDV1 and TRDJ1, with TRDD3 matching 8 bases. V shed 0 bases, J shed 4 bases, and the junction held 19 bases outside the gene matches. CDR1 and CDR2 from the germline V gene are TSWWSYY and QGS. This CDR3 is built from 20 residues. The CDR3 sequence is CALGELFLRCGIRLNDKLIF. CDR3 DNA: TGTGCTCTTGGGGAACTCTTCCTTAGGTGTGGGATACGGTTGAACGATAAACTCATCTTT.

The V gene is TRDV2, the J gene TRDJ3; TRDD3 agrees at 9 bases. The CDR3 is made up of 22 amino acids. J gave up 0 bases and V 1 base, and 15 bases lay outside the gene matches. Germline V gene data show CDR1 as GEAIGNYY and CDR2 as EKD. CDR3 residues: CACDTDCTGGDRSSWDTRQMFF. Written as DNA, the CDR3 is TGTGCCTGTGACACGGACTGTACTGGGGGAGACCGAAGCTCCTGGGACACCCGACAGATGTTTTTC.

This clone is medium-sized. This chain uses TRDV2 with TRDJ3; D may be TRDD3 (6 bases). The CDR3 loop spans 18 amino acids. V lost 3 bases and J 0 bases, leaving 14 bases between the germline ends. Looked up from germline, CDR1 is GEAIGNYY and CDR2 is EKD. In nucleotides, the CDR3 is TGTGCCTGTGACTGGGGGGCCCTAAGCTCCTGGGACACCCGACAGATGTTTTTC. Translated, it gives CACDWGALSSWDTRQMFF.

About this clone: The sample holds other DNA sequences that translate to the same CDR3. The chain employs TRDV1 and TRDJ3; no definite D call. The CDR3 loop spans 21 amino acids. The germline gives CDR1 TSWWSYY, CDR2 QGS. V dropped 5 bases and J dropped 0 bases, with 23 bases sitting between them. The CDR3 loop is CALGIKGTTGVFSWDTRQMFF. CDR3 sequence (DNA): TGTGCTCTTGGGATAAAGGGAACTACAGGGGTTTTCTCCTGGGACACCCGACAGATGTTTTTC.

CDR3 sequence reads: CAFVLGDPTTDKLIF. DNA of the CDR3: TGTGCCTTTGTGCTGGGGGACCCCACCACCGATAAACTCATCTTT. The chain joins TRDV3 to TRDJ1; 8 bases are a match to TRDD3. This CDR3 spans 15 amino acids. Losses at the gene ends were 2 bases for V and 1 base for J; bases not matched to a gene: 9. Looked up from germline, CDR1 is TVYSNPD and CDR2 is GDNSRS (reference sequence).

This clone has just a few counts. This chain joins TRDV2 and TRDJ3, with TRDD3 identical over 9 bases. With 2 bases clipped from V and 0 bases from J, the junction kept 10 bases outside the gene matches. The CDR3 length is 20 residues. Germline V gene sequence: CDR1 GEAIGNYY, CDR2 EKD. In DNA form, the CDR3 reads TGTGCCTGTGACAGGGACTGGGGGAACCAGAGCTCCTGGGACACCCGACAGATGTTTTTC. It yields the protein CACDRDWGNQSSWDTRQMFF.

The chain uses TRDV1 and TRDJ1; 9 bases are a match to TRDD2. This CDR3 has 22 amino acids. The germline V gene encodes CDR1 TSWWSYY and CDR2 QGS. V lost 2 bases and J lost 3; bases outside the gene matches: 25. The chain's CDR3 is CALGENNPPAFLPRIRADKLIF. In DNA form, the CDR3 reads TGTGCTCTTGGGGAAAATAATCCCCCCGCCTTCCTACCGAGGATACGAGCCGATAAACTCATCTTT.